The entry below gives a single T cell receptor beta chain sequence along with its context. This clonotype came up many times. Its antigen remains unidentified. Within one base of it there is no much larger clone, and no base qualities were kept. Amplification of TCR beta CDR3 regions was carried out from RNA transcripts. A first-round RT-PCR of the TCR CDR3 used the HTBI primer set with the Qiagen OneStep RT-PCR kit. The libraries were constructed in a second round of multiplex PCR and then size-selected and purified. Sequencing of the libraries was done on an Illumina HiSeq2000 using paired-end 100 bp reads. The source study handled its data this way. Raw data were processed with SOAPnuke, discarding reads with adapters, uncalled bases, mean Phred below 15, or no exact constant-primer or identifier match. High-quality paired reads were merged with COPE v1.2.5, and unique nucleotide sequences were defined as clonotypes. MiTCR v1.1 was used to align the clonotypes against IMGT TRBV, TRBD and TRBJ reference segments. The analysis included only V-J combinations with a frequency above 0.0001, which together covered over 98% of the repertoires. The TCS score was defined as F50 (clonal expansion) divided by E x V (chaos), with BLOSUM62-based TCRdist calculated between CDR3 peptides within each V-J. Welch's t-statistics and random forest reduced 514 V-J features to fewer than 15, which were used in a naive Bayes classifier (R e1071). TCRdb reworked the public reads: Q25 trimming with fastp, MiXCR clone assembly, productive beta chains retained. Identical CDR3 protein sequences are pooled into one entry, listed with their most common genes and DNA. These V and J calls are TCRdb output, not the study's own analysis. Here the sample has approximately 380,000 distinct CDR3 sequences; over 15% occur a single time. 3.7% of the sample goes to the ten largest clones.

This entry belongs to a study of T cells in Graves' hyperthyroidism and ophthalmopathy (dated by TCRdb to the late 2010s). The study in broad terms: Peripheral blood was collected at initial diagnosis, before any treatment. To identify distinguishing TCR V-J signatures, a discovery cohort of some 100 patients was used, comprising approximately 40 with Graves' ophthalmopathy and some 57 with stable Graves' hyperthyroidism. An independent validation cohort of under 20 hyperthyroidism patients and approximately 16 patients who later progressed to ophthalmopathy tested prospective prediction of ophthalmopathy. The approximately 100 discovery patients were divided at random into training and test sets in a 7:3 ratio. In addition, the study compared T-cell repertoires in thyroid tissue and in blood from about 6 Graves' hyperthyroidism patients. After sampling, hyperthyroidism patients received methimazole starting at 30 mg daily, and ophthalmopathy patients received high-dose intravenous methylprednisolone. The paper reports TCR Vbeta CDR3 sequencing of fewer than 150 peripheral blood samples: 40 to 45 ophthalmopathy, about 75 hyperthyroidism and 17 progressor patients.

Graves' hyperthyroidism was defined as stable when no progression to ophthalmopathy occurred over 18 months of follow-up. Hyperthyroidism patients were newly diagnosed, with disease duration under 2 months, and aged 18 to 65 years. Any patient with an uncontrolled infection, another autoimmune disease, pregnancy or lactation was excluded. Diagnoses were established on the basis of clinical symptoms, serum thyroxine and TRAb, thyroid ultrasound, and orbital computed tomography. PBMCs were isolated from approximately 10 ml of fresh peripheral blood by Ficoll-Paque density gradient centrifugation. Trizol reagent was used to extract total RNA, and RNA quality was then checked on an Agilent 2100 Bioanalyzer. Overall study results and their limits: Blood samples also contained most of the expanded thyroid clonotypes (frequency above 0.001), which suggests that blood repertoires may reflect thyroid immune responses. In cross-validation, a model built on a 13 V-J signature told ophthalmopathy apart from stable hyperthyroidism with 87.88% sensitivity and about 81% specificity, and in testing the same model reached 80%/75%. Sample size was not statistically predetermined, and blinding of investigators to group allocation was not performed. During validation, the model predicted progression to ophthalmopathy a median of around six months ahead of onset, with more than 60% sensitivity and roughly 72% specificity.

The germline V gene (reference sequence) yields LNHDA for CDR1 and SQIVND for CDR2. Germline trimming amounts to 5 bases on V and 1 base on J, with 7 as the count of junction bases outside the gene matches. Taken from cysteine to phenylalanine, the CDR3 has 15 residues. Only the CDR3 DNA stays, 45 bases, in frame from base 1. The TCR sequence derives from a woman younger than 35 with Graves' hyperthyroidism. Sequenced: blood. The V gene is TRBV19 and the J gene is TRBJ2-5, with 7 central nucleotides matching TRBD1. The CDR3 in this case is CASSPGTAPQETQYF. The nucleotide sequence reads as follows: TGTGCCAGTAGTCCCGGGACAGCCCCCCAAGAGACCCAGTACTTC.